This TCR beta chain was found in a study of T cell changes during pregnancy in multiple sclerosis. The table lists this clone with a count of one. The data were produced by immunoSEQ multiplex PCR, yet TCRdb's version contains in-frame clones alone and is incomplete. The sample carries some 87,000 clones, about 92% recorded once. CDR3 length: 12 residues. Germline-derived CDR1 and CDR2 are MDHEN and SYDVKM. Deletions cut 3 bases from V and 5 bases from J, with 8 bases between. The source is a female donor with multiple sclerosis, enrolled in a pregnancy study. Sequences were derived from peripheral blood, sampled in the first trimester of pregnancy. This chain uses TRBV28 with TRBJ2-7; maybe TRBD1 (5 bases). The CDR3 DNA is TGTGCCAGCAGTTTGACAGTTAACGAGCAGTACTTC. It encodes CASSLTVNEQYF.